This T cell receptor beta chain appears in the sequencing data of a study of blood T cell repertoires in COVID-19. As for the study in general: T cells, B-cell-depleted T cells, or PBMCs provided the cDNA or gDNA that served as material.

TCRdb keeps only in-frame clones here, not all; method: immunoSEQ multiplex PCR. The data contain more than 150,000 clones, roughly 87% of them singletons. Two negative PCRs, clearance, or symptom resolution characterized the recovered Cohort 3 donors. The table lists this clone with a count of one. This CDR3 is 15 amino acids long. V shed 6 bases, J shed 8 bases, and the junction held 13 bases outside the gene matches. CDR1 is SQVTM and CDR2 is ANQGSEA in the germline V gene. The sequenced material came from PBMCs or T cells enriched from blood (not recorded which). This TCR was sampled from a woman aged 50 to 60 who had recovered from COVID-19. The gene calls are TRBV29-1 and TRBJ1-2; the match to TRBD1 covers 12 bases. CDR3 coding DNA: TGCAGCGTCCATCTGGGGGGACAGGGGGCGCGGGGCTACACCTTC. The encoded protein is CSVHLGGQGARGYTF.